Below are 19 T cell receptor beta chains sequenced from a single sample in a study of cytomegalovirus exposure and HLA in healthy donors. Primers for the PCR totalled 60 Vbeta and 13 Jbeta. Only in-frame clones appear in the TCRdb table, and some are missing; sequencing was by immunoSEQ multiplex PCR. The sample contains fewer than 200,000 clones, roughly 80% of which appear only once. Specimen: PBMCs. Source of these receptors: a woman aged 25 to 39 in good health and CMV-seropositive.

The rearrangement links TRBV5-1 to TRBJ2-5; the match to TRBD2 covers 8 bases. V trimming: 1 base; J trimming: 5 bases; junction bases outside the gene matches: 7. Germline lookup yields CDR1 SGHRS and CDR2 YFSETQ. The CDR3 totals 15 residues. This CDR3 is CASSLTPAGDETQYF. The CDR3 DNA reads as TGCGCCAGCAGCTTGACCCCAGCGGGGGACGAGACCCAGTACTTC.

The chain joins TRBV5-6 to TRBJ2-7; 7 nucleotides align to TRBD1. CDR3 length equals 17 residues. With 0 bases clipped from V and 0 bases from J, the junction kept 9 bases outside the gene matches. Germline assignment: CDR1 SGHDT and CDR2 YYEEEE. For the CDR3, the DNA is TGTGCCAGCAGCTTGGACAGGGGCCCTATTTTCTCCTACGAGCAGTACTTC. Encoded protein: CASSLDRGPIFSYEQYF.

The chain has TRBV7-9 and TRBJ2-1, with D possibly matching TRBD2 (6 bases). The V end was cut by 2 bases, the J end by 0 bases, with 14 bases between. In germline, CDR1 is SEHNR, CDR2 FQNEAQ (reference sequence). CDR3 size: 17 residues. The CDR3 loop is CASSLPSGGISYNEQFF. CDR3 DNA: TGTGCCAGCAGCTTACCGTCTGGGGGGATCTCCTACAATGAGCAGTTCTTC.

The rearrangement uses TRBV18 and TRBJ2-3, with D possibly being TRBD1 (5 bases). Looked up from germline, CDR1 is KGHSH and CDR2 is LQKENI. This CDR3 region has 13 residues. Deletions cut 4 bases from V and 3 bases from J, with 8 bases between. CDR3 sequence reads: CASSHDRTDTQYF. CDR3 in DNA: TGTGCCAGCTCACACGACAGAACAGATACGCAGTATTTT.

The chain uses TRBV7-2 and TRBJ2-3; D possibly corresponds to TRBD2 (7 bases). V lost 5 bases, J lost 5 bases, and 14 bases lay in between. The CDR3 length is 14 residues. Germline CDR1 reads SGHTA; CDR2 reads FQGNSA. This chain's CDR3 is CASSRGGGVDTQYF. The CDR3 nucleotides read TGTGCCAGCAGCCGAGGGGGGGGCGTAGATACGCAGTATTTT.

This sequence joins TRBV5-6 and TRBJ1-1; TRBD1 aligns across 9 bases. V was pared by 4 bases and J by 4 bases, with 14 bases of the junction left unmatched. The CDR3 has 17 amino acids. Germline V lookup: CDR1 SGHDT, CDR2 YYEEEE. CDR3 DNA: TGTGCCAGCAGCGGGGGGACAGGGCTGAGGGTGAGCACTGAAGCTTTCTTT. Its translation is CASSGGTGLRVSTEAFF.

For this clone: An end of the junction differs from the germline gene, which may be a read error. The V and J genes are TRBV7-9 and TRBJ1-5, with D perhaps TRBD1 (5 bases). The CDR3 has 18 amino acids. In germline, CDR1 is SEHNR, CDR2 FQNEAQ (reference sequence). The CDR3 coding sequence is TGTTCCAGCAGCTTCGCGGCAAGGGGCTCCGGAGGCAATCAGCCCCAGCATTTT. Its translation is CSSSFAARGSGGNQPQHF.

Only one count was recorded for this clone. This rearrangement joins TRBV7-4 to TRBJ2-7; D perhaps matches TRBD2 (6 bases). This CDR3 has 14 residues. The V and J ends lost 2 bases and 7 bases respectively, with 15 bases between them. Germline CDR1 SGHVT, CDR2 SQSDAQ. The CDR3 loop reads CASSLCGGPLEQYF. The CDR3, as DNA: TGTGCCAGCAGCTTATGTGGAGGGCCCTTGGAGCAGTACTTC.

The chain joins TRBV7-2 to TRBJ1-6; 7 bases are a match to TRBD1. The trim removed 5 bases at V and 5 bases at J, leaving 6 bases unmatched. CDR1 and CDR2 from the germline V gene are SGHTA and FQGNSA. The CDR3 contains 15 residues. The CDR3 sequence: CASSPWDRHNSPLHF. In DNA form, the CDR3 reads TGTGCCAGCAGCCCGTGGGACAGACATAATTCACCCCTCCACTTT.

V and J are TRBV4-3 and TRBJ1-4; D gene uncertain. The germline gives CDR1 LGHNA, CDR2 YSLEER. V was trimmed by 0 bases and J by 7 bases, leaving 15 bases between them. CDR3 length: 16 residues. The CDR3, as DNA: TGCGCCAGCAGCCAAGAAGTCCGGGGTCCGGGTGAAAAACTGTTTTTT. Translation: CASSQEVRGPGEKLFF.

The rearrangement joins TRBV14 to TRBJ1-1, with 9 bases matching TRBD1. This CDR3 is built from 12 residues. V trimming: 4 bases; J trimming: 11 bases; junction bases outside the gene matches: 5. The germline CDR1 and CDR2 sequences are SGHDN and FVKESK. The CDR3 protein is CASSRRDREAFF. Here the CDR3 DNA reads TGTGCCAGCAGCCGTCGGGACAGGGAGGCTTTCTTT.

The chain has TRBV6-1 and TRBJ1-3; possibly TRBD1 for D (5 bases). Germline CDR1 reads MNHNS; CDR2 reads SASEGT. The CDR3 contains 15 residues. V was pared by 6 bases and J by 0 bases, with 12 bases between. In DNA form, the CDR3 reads TGTGCCAGCAGAGGACATTTTAACTCTGGAAACACCATATATTTT. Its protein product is CASRGHFNSGNTIYF.

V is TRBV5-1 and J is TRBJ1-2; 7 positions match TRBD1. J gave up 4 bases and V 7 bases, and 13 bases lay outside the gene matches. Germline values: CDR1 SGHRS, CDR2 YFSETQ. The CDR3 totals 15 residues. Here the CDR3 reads CASGQQRGGGYGYTF. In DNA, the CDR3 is TGCGCCAGCGGTCAACAGAGAGGGGGCGGCTATGGCTACACCTTC.

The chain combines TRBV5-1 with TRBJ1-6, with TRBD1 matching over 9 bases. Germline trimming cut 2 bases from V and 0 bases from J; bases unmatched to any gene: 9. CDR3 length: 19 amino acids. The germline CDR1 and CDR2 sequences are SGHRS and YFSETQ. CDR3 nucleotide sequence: TGCGCCAGCAGCTTTCGAGGACAGGGGAGGGGCTCCTATAATTCACCCCTCCACTTT. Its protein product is CASSFRGQGRGSYNSPLHF. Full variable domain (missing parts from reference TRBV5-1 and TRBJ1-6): KAGVTQTPRYLIKTRGQQVTLSCSPISGHRSVSWYQQTPGQGLQFLFEYFSETQRNKGNFPGRFSGRQFSNSRSEMNVSTLELGDSALYLCASSFRGQGRGSYNSPLHFGNGTRLTVT.

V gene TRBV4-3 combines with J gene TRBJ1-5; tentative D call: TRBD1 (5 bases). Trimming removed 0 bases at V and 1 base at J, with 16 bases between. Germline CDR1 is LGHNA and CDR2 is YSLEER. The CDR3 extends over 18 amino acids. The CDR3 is CASSQDIDGGRSNQPQHF. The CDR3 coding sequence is TGCGCCAGCAGCCAAGATATCGACGGGGGACGGAGCAATCAGCCCCAGCATTTT.

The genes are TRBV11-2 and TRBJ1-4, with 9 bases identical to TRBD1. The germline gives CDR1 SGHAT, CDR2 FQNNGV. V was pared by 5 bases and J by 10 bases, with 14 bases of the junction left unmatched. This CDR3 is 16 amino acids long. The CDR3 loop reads CASSPDHRDRVGKLFF. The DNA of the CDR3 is TGTGCCAGCAGCCCAGACCACCGGGACAGGGTCGGAAAACTGTTTTTT.

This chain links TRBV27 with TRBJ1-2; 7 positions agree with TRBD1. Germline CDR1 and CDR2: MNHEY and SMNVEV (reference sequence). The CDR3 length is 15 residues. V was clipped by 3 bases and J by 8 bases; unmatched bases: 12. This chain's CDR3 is CASSFMDRRGGGYTF. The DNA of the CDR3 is TGTGCCAGCAGTTTCATGGACAGGCGAGGGGGGGGCTACACCTTC.

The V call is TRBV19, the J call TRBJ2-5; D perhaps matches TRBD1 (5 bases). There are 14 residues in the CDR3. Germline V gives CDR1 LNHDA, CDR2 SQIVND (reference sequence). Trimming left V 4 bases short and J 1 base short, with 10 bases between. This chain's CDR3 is CASSTHRIQETQYF. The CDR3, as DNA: TGTGCCAGTAGTACTCACAGGATCCAAGAGACCCAGTACTTC.

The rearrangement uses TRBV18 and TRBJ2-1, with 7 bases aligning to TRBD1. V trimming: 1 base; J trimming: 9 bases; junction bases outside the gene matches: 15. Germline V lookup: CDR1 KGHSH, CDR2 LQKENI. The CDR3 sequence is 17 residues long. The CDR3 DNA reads TGTGCCAGCTCACCACAGTCCAGGGACACAGGGGTAGGTGAGCAGTTCTTC. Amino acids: CASSPQSRDTGVGEQFF. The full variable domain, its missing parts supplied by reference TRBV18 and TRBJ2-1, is NAGVMQNPRHLVRRRGQEARLRCSPMKGHSHVYWYRQLPEEGLKFMVYLQKENIIDESGMPKERFSAEFPKEGPSILRIQQVVRGDSAAYFCASSPQSRDTGVGEQFFGPGTRLTVL.